The 9 T cell receptor beta chains below come from one sample, sequenced in a study of identical twins (dated by TCRdb to the mid-2010s). Library preparation employed 5' RACE. Sequencing was performed on an Illumina HiSeq 2000. TCRdb trimmed public reads at Q25 via fastp, called clones via MiXCR and kept in-frame beta chains. Records with the same CDR3 protein are collapsed into one entry carrying the most frequent genes and DNA. The sample table records about 570,000 distinct CDR3 sequences; approximately 9.6% of these occur just once. Around 3% of the sample rests with the top ten. This same sample was also part of a study on yellow fever vaccine responses in identical twins.

The sequenced sample consisted of PBMCs. Every receptor here comes from a woman between 18 and 30 years old in good health.

V and J are TRBV19 and TRBJ1-1, with D unclear. The CDR3 loop spans 13 amino acids. Per the germline V gene, CDR1 is LNHDA and CDR2 is SQIVND (reference sequence). V was shortened by 6 bases and J by 1 base, with 9 bases between the two germline ends. CDR3 DNA sequence: TGTGCCAGTAGCACTAAGGGGAACACTGAAGCTTTCTTT. It yields the protein CASSTKGNTEAFF.

This clonotype appeared a few times. The chain links TRBV30 to TRBJ2-5; a possible D gene is TRBD1 (5 bases). The CDR3 sequence is 14 residues long. Germline CDR1 is GTSNPN and CDR2 is SVGIG (reference sequence). The ends were cut back, 0 bases at V and 8 bases at J, with 16 bases in the middle. The CDR3 is CAWSVPLGRTTQYF. In DNA form, the CDR3 reads TGTGCCTGGAGTGTACCCTTGGGGCGGACAACCCAGTACTTC.

This clonotype was detected only a few times. The rearrangement joins TRBV11-2 to TRBJ2-7; D assignment may be TRBD1 or TRBD2 (7 bases each). Trimming cost V 5 bases and J 2 bases, with 28 bases left between them. Germline lookup yields CDR1 SGHAT and CDR2 FQNNGV. This CDR3 spans 19 amino acids. CDR3 loop: CASSARQGGRGNFAYEQYF. For the CDR3, the DNA is TGTGCCAGCAGCGCCCGTCAGGGGGGGCGGGGTAATTTTGCCTACGAGCAGTACTTC.

This clonotype was seen ten or more times. This rearrangement joins TRBV27 to TRBJ2-7, with no clear D. V gave up 2 bases and J gave up 3 bases, with 11 bases separating them. This CDR3 is built from 14 residues. Germline V gene lookup returns CDR1 MNHEY and CDR2 SMNVEV (reference sequence). CDR3 DNA sequence: TGTGCCAGCAGTTTACGTTCTGAATTCTACGAGCAGTACTTC. It is translated as CASSLRSEFYEQYF.

The rearrangement links TRBV7-9 to TRBJ2-3; 10 nucleotides match TRBD1. This CDR3 comprises 16 residues. V lost 3 bases, J lost 3 bases, and 6 bases stayed unmatched. Looked up from germline, CDR1 is SEHNR and CDR2 is FQNEAQ (reference sequence). CDR3 in amino acids: CASSFLDRGWTDTQYF. CDR3 DNA: TGTGCCAGCAGCTTCCTGGACAGGGGGTGGACAGATACGCAGTATTTT.

The sample holds a few counts of this clonotype. The rearrangement links TRBV7-2 to TRBJ2-1; TRBD2 matches at 8 bases. CDR1 and CDR2 (germline): SGHTA, FQGNSA. The length of the CDR3 is 15 residues. The V and J ends lost 3 bases and 10 bases, in that order; junction bases with no gene match: 11. The CDR3 here is CASSLRSGGPREQFF. CDR3 nucleotides: TGTGCCAGCAGCTTGAGATCGGGGGGGCCTCGGGAGCAGTTCTTC.

The chain has TRBV28 and TRBJ2-3; D possibly corresponds to TRBD1 (5 bases). The length of the CDR3 is 16 residues. V lost 7 bases and J lost 0, with 17 bases in between. Germline-derived CDR1 and CDR2 are MDHEN and SYDVKM. Here the CDR3 DNA reads TGTGCCAGCATCCCTCCTACAGGTCCTAGCACAGATACGCAGTATTTT. It specifies CASIPPTGPSTDTQYF.

This clonotype was seen many times. The gene calls are TRBV12-3 or TRBV12-4 and TRBJ2-2; D gene ambiguous. V dropped 8 bases and J dropped 3 bases, with 16 bases sitting between them. This CDR3 has 15 amino acids. The CDR3 region has the DNA TGTGCCAGCCTTCCAGCCGGGCAGCACACCGGGGAGCTGTTTTTT. The encoded protein is CASLPAGQHTGELFF.

This clonotype came up a few times. The chain joins TRBV30 to TRBJ2-7, with a weak D call TRBD1 (5 bases). Deletions cut 5 bases from V and 4 bases from J, with 9 bases between. The germline gives CDR1 GTSNPN, CDR2 SVGIG (reference sequence). The CDR3 consists of 11 residues. Written as DNA, the CDR3 is TGTGCCTGGGCCAGGGATTACGAGCAGTACTTC. It yields the protein CAWARDYEQYF.